Listed below are T cell receptor beta chains from one sample, sequenced in a study of T cells in localized non-small cell lung cancer. TCRdb keeps only in-frame clones here, not all; method: immunoSEQ multiplex PCR. The sample consists of nearly 25,000 clones, more than 90% of them appearing once. The sequences come from peripheral blood, collected before any cancer treatment. These receptors all stem from a man aged 40-75 years with stage III squamous cell lung carcinoma. Both conserved end residues are part of each CDR3. D genes are given only for firm matches. A clone size is listed for some rows: how often the clone was seen (once, few, many), or a class if it is expanded.

d_call: NA
v_call: TRBV15
j_call: TRBJ2-2
clone_size: NA
cdr3_length: 15
cdr3_nt: TGTGCCACCAGCTTATCGCGGACCTTTGGCGGGGAGCTGTTTTTT
cdr3_aa: CATSLSRTFGGELFF

d_call: TRBD2
v_call: TRBV27
j_call: TRBJ2-1
clone_size: NA
cdr3_length: 15
cdr3_nt: TGTGCCAGCAGTCAGGGACTAGCGGGAGTTCATGAGCAGTTCTTC
cdr3_aa: CASSQGLAGVHEQFF

d_call: NA
v_call: TRBV5-1
j_call: TRBJ2-2
clone_size: NA
cdr3_length: 16
cdr3_nt: TGCGCCAGCAGCTTGGGGCTTGGCACCGTCTCGGGGGAGCTGTTTTTT
cdr3_aa: CASSLGLGTVSGELFF

d_call: NA
v_call: TRBV18
j_call: TRBJ1-2
clone_size: NA
cdr3_length: 14
cdr3_nt: TGTGCCAGCTCAACGAACGGCCCGCCCTATGGCTACACCTTC
cdr3_aa: CASSTNGPPYGYTF

d_call: NA
v_call: TRBV7-3
j_call: TRBJ1-2
clone_size: NA
cdr3_length: 13
cdr3_nt: TGTGCCAGCAGCTTAGACGGGAACTATGGCTACACCTTC
cdr3_aa: CASSLDGNYGYTF

d_call: TRBD1
v_call: TRBV28
j_call: TRBJ2-5
clone_size: NA
cdr3_length: 15
cdr3_nt: TGTGCCAGCAGAAAGAGACAGGGGGTAATTGAGACCCAGTACTTC
cdr3_aa: CASRKRQGVIETQYF

d_call: TRBD1
v_call: TRBV6-6
j_call: TRBJ1-2
clone_size: NA
cdr3_length: 16
cdr3_nt: TGTGCCAGCGGATGGGACAGGGCCCGGTCTAACTATGGCTACACCTTC
cdr3_aa: CASGWDRARSNYGYTF

d_call: NA
v_call: TRBV4-1
j_call: TRBJ2-5
clone_size: once
cdr3_length: 13
cdr3_nt: TGCGCCAGCAGCCTCAGGGATCAAGAGACCCAGTACTTC
cdr3_aa: CASSLRDQETQYF

d_call: NA
v_call: TRBV9
j_call: TRBJ1-1
clone_size: NA
cdr3_length: 14
cdr3_nt: TGTGCCAGCAGCGTAGGGCAGTCGAACACTGAAGCTTTCTTT
cdr3_aa: CASSVGQSNTEAFF

d_call: TRBD1
v_call: TRBV10-3
j_call: TRBJ2-6
clone_size: NA
cdr3_length: 15
cdr3_nt: TGTGCCATCAGTACAGGGGTACTGGGGGCCAACGTCCTGACTTTC
cdr3_aa: CAISTGVLGANVLTF

d_call: NA
v_call: TRBV14
j_call: TRBJ1-6
clone_size: NA
cdr3_length: 14
cdr3_nt: TGTGCCAGCAGCTCACAGGTCCTATATTCACCCCTCCACTTT
cdr3_aa: CASSSQVLYSPLHF

d_call: TRBD2
v_call: TRBV4-3
j_call: TRBJ2-3
clone_size: NA
cdr3_length: 18
cdr3_nt: TGCGCCAGCAGCCAGCCCACGAGGACTAGCGGGAGCGGGGATACGCAGTATTTT
cdr3_aa: CASSQPTRTSGSGDTQYF

d_call: NA
v_call: TRBV9
j_call: TRBJ1-2
clone_size: NA
cdr3_length: 12
cdr3_nt: TGTGCCAGCAGCGTGCGTAACTATGGCTACACCTTC
cdr3_aa: CASSVRNYGYTF

d_call: NA
v_call: TRBV27
j_call: TRBJ2-3
clone_size: NA
cdr3_length: 16
cdr3_nt: TGTGCCAGCAGTCTGAGACGAACACCTAGCACAGATACGCAGTATTTT
cdr3_aa: CASSLRRTPSTDTQYF

d_call: NA
v_call: TRBV7-9
j_call: TRBJ2-1
clone_size: NA
cdr3_length: 14
cdr3_nt: TGTGCCAGCAGCTTAGCGGGAGGAGGGAGTGAGCAGTTCTTC
cdr3_aa: CASSLAGGGSEQFF

d_call: NA
v_call: TRBV4-1
j_call: TRBJ1-5
clone_size: NA
cdr3_length: 15
cdr3_nt: TGCGCCAGCAGCGTCGATGGGGCCCGCAATCAGCCCCAGCATTTT
cdr3_aa: CASSVDGARNQPQHF

d_call: TRBD1
v_call: TRBV19
j_call: TRBJ1-2
clone_size: NA
cdr3_length: 13
cdr3_nt: TGTGCCAGTAGTACGACAGGGGGTAATGGCTACACCTTC
cdr3_aa: CASSTTGGNGYTF

d_call: NA
v_call: TRBV12-1
j_call: TRBJ1-2
clone_size: NA
cdr3_length: 14
cdr3_nt: TGTGCCAGCAGCCTGCGGGCGGAGAACTATGGCTACACCTTC
cdr3_aa: CASSLRAENYGYTF

d_call: TRBD1
v_call: TRBV7-9
j_call: TRBJ1-3
clone_size: once
cdr3_length: 15
cdr3_nt: TGTGCCAGCAGCCCCCAGGGGGGACCTGGAAACACCATATATTTT
cdr3_aa: CASSPQGGPGNTIYF

d_call: TRBD2
v_call: TRBV5-1
j_call: TRBJ2-1
clone_size: once
cdr3_length: 17
cdr3_nt: TGCGCCAGCAGCAACGTAAGAAGCGGGAGAGGGTTAAATGAGCAGTTCTTC
cdr3_aa: CASSNVRSGRGLNEQFF